Detailed here is one TCR beta chain. CDR1 is SGHDT, CDR2 YYEEEE, per germline. The CDR3 spans 12 residues. V was trimmed by 3 bases and J by 3 bases, leaving 7 bases between them. Libraries were prepared by immunoSEQ multiplex PCR; TCRdb keeps only in-frame clonotypes and omits some of them. The table records about 680,000 clones, roughly nine tenths of them present only once. This entry comes from a study of shared clonotypes between healthy human individuals. Naive CD8 isolation took CD45RO-negative cells positively selected for CCR7 and excluded terminally differentiated effector memory CD45RA+ cells.

Sequencing was carried out using naive CD8+ T cells sorted from blood. The sequence was collected from a man aged 25-40 years in good health. The chain has TRBV5-6 and TRBJ2-7, with D possibly TRBD1 on 6 matching bases. The CDR3 DNA follows: TGTGCCAGCAGCTGGACAGTCTACGAGCAGTACTTC. Protein sequence: CASSWTVYEQYF.